The 18 T cell receptor beta chains reported below all come from one sample, sequenced in a study of blood T cell repertoires in COVID-19. The repertoire was sequenced with immunoSEQ multiplex PCR; TCRdb's copy has only in-frame clones and lacks some. The sample has about 48,000 clones; around 83% are singletons. The sample taken for sequencing was peripheral blood. Receptors originate from a human donor in a cohort sampled during active COVID-19.

V usage is TRBV11-3 and J usage is TRBJ2-5; tentatively, D is TRBD2 (5 bases). Germline V gene data show CDR1 as SGHNT and CDR2 as YENEEA. CDR3 length equals 16 residues. V was shortened by 6 bases and J by 5 bases, with 22 bases between the two germline ends. The CDR3 is CASRPHSEQRWETQYF. Written as DNA, the CDR3 is TGTGCCAGCAGGCCCCATAGCGAACAAAGGTGGGAGACCCAGTACTTC.

J is TRBJ1-2 and V is TRBV29-1; D is undetermined. Looked up from germline, CDR1 is SQVTM and CDR2 is ANQGSEA. The CDR3 is made up of 11 amino acids. The ends were cut back, 7 bases at V and 4 bases at J, with 10 bases in the middle. CDR3 nucleotides: TGCAGCGGAGGGTCGGGCTATGGCTACACCTTC. As protein: CSGGSGYGYTF.

This clone was observed a handful of times. The V and J genes are TRBV30 and TRBJ2-1; TRBD2 agrees at 12 bases. The CDR3 is made up of 15 amino acids. V shed 0 bases, J shed 10 bases, and the junction held 7 bases outside the gene matches. In germline, CDR1 is GTSNPN, CDR2 SVGIG (reference sequence). The CDR3 nucleotides read TGTGCCTGGAGTGTACTAGCGGGGGGCCTATACGAGCAGTTCTTC. Its translation: CAWSVLAGGLYEQFF.

The CDR3 DNA follows: TGTGCCAGCTCACGGGACAGAGACTACGAGCAGTACTTC. This codes for CASSRDRDYEQYF. The J gene is TRBJ2-7, the V gene TRBV18; 7 bases are shared with TRBD1. Germline values: CDR1 KGHSH, CDR2 LQKENI. The CDR3 covers 13 residues. The J segment lost 3 bases and the V segment lost 4 bases, leaving 3 bases of the junction unmatched.

Only a few counts were recorded for this clone. The chain is built from TRBV7-9 and TRBJ1-6; TRBD1 matches at 8 bases. Germline V gene lookup returns CDR1 SEHNR and CDR2 FQNEAQ (reference sequence). V lost 5 bases and J lost 9; bases outside the gene matches: 6. This CDR3 has 14 amino acids. CDR3 residues: CASSLQGAASPLHF. The CDR3 DNA reads as TGTGCCAGCAGCCTTCAGGGGGCGGCTTCACCCCTCCACTTT.

The V call is TRBV3-1 (or the pseudogene TRBV3-2), the J call TRBJ2-7; 8 nucleotides agree with TRBD2. After removal of 2 bases from V and 4 bases from J, the junction contained 7 bases not matched to a gene. Germline V gene data show CDR1 as LGHDT and CDR2 as YNNKEL (reference sequence). The CDR3 length is 15 residues. The CDR3 DNA follows: TGTGCCAGCAGCCAATACGGGACTAGAAATTACGAGCAGTACTTC. This translates into CASSQYGTRNYEQYF.

The chain carries TRBV3-1 (or the pseudogene TRBV3-2) and TRBJ2-7, with D tentatively TRBD2 (6 bases). Germline V lookup: CDR1 LGHDT, CDR2 YNNKEL (reference sequence). Trimming took 6 bases from V and 0 from J, leaving 9 bases between them. The CDR3 totals 13 residues. The CDR3 sequence is CASSRGSSYEQYF. In DNA form, the CDR3 reads TGTGCCAGCAGTCGGGGGAGCTCCTACGAGCAGTACTTC.

This rearrangement joins TRBV2 to TRBJ2-5, with 11 bases aligning to TRBD2. J was trimmed by 5 bases and V by 6 bases; bases with no gene match: 11. Looked up from germline, CDR1 is SNHLY and CDR2 is FYNNEI. This CDR3 is built from 16 residues. In DNA, the CDR3 is TGTGCCAGCAGCGGGACTAGCGGCTCTCTCGGGGAGACCCAGTACTTC. Translated: CASSGTSGSLGETQYF.

This sequence joins TRBV9 and TRBJ2-3; unclear D gene. Germline-derived CDR1 and CDR2 are SGDLS and YYNGEE. The CDR3 sequence is 12 residues long. Trimming removed 3 bases from V and 5 bases from J, with 7 bases in between. The CDR3 spells CASSALVDTQYF. For the CDR3, the DNA is TGTGCCAGCAGCGCCCTAGTAGATACGCAGTATTTT.

The CDR3 sequence: CASSQGGSGTGYNEQFF. The CDR3 DNA reads as TGTGCCAGCAGCCAAGGAGGGAGCGGGACCGGCTACAATGAGCAGTTCTTC. The rearrangement links TRBV14 to TRBJ2-1; TRBD2 matches 7 bases. Germline CDR1 and CDR2: SGHDN and FVKESK. V lost 1 base, J lost 3 bases, and 9 bases stayed unmatched. This CDR3 region has 17 residues.

Only a few counts were recorded for this clone. V is TRBV5-1 and J is TRBJ2-2, with D perhaps matching TRBD2 (6 bases). V was trimmed by 0 bases and J by 2 bases, leaving 8 bases between them. This CDR3 has 15 amino acids. Looked up from germline, CDR1 is SGHRS and CDR2 is YFSETQ. CDR3 bases: TGCGCCAGCAGCTTGGGCGGGGTAAACACCGGGGAGCTGTTTTTT. Translation gives CASSLGGVNTGELFF.

The chain combines TRBV18 with TRBJ2-3, with D hard to call. The CDR3 consists of 12 residues. In germline, CDR1 is KGHSH, CDR2 LQKENI. The germline V and J ends were trimmed by 4 bases and 9 bases, with 11 bases remaining between them. The DNA of the CDR3 is TGTGCCAGCTCACGATTGAGAGGCACGCAGTATTTT. Protein sequence: CASSRLRGTQYF.

The genes are TRBV28 and TRBJ2-1; no clear D. The germline V and J ends were trimmed by 3 bases and 3 bases, with 12 bases remaining between them. Per the germline V gene, CDR1 is MDHEN and CDR2 is SYDVKM. CDR3 size: 15 residues. CDR3: CASSFELTIYNEQFF. The CDR3, as DNA: TGTGCCAGCAGTTTCGAACTGACAATCTACAATGAGCAGTTCTTC.

This chain uses TRBV27 with TRBJ2-3, with D maybe TRBD2 (6 bases). Germline CDR1 reads MNHEY; CDR2 reads SMNVEV (reference sequence). There are 16 residues in the CDR3. V was shortened by 3 bases and J by 4 bases, with 17 bases between the two germline ends. The CDR3 reads CASSFAGEAPADTQYF. The CDR3 DNA reads TGTGCCAGCAGTTTCGCCGGGGAGGCCCCCGCAGATACGCAGTATTTT.

This clone has just a few counts. The gene calls are TRBV18 and TRBJ2-5; 7 bases agree with TRBD1. CDR3 length equals 13 residues. From germline, CDR1 is KGHSH and CDR2 LQKENI. The junction had 4 bases not matched to a gene; V was cut back by 4 bases and J by 5 bases. The CDR3, as DNA: TGTGCCAGCTCACTAAAGGGGGCTGAGACCCAGTACTTC. It encodes CASSLKGAETQYF.

The chain's CDR3 is CASSPRLAGGGVYNEQFF. The CDR3 DNA is TGTGCCAGCAGCCCCAGACTAGCGGGGGGGGGTGTATACAATGAGCAGTTCTTC. This chain connects TRBV5-4 to TRBJ2-1; 14 nucleotides match TRBD2. The germline gives CDR1 SGHNT, CDR2 YYREEE (reference sequence). This CDR3 comprises 18 residues. The junction had 10 bases not matched to a gene; V was cut back by 4 bases and J by 4 bases.

This clone was detected once. The V call is TRBV5-1, the J call TRBJ1-6; the D gene is possibly TRBD1 (5 bases). The CDR3 extends over 15 amino acids. From germline, CDR1 is SGHRS and CDR2 YFSETQ. Trimming took off 0 bases at V and 7 bases at J, with 11 bases between the two ends. For the CDR3, the DNA is TGCGCCAGCAGCTTGGGGCAGGGTGTCAATTCACCCCTCCACTTT. This sequence encodes CASSLGQGVNSPLHF.

This CDR3 is CASSDQGGYGYTF. In DNA form, the CDR3 reads TGTGCCAGCAGTGACCAGGGAGGGTATGGCTACACCTTC. This chain joins TRBV6-4 and TRBJ1-2; D possibly corresponds to TRBD1 (5 bases). V was clipped by 2 bases and J by 5 bases, with 9 bases between them. The CDR3 sequence is 13 residues long. Germline CDR1 MRHNA, CDR2 SNTAGT.